Below are 19 T cell receptor beta chains sequenced from a single sample in a study of ipilimumab plus nivolumab after autologous stem cell transplantation. TCRdb's copy holds only in-frame clones and misses some; the assay was immunoSEQ multiplex PCR. The table shows around 19,000 clones, with around 80% occurring only once. The specimen comprised PBMCs, sampled in a trial of ipilimumab plus nivolumab as post-transplant consolidation. The receptors stem from a male donor with diffuse large B-cell lymphoma.

The gene calls are TRBV5-5 and TRBJ1-5; no clear D gene. Germline V gene sequence: CDR1 SGHKS, CDR2 YYEKEE (reference sequence). Trimming removed 3 bases at V and 7 bases at J, with 11 bases between. This CDR3 region has 13 residues. The CDR3 DNA is TGTGCCAGCAGCTCGATAGTTGGCCAGCCCCAGCATTTT. Translated: CASSSIVGQPQHF. Looking up the rest from reference TRBV5-5 and TRBJ1-5 gives the full variable domain: DAGVTQSPTHLIKTRGQQVTLRCSPISGHKSVSWYQQVLGQGPQFIFQYYEKEERGRGNFPDRFSARQFPNYSSELNVNALLLGDSALYLCASSSIVGQPQHFGDGTRLSIL.

The chain employs TRBV5-6 and TRBJ2-3; D gene ambiguous. The CDR3 runs 16 residues. Trimming removed 4 bases from V and 2 bases from J, with 17 bases in between. Germline assignment: CDR1 SGHDT and CDR2 YYEEEE. In nucleotides, the CDR3 is TGTGCCAGCAGCCCCAATTGGGAACCCCCCACAGATACGCAGTATTTT. This sequence encodes CASSPNWEPPTDTQYF. Full variable domain (remainder filled in from reference TRBV5-6 and TRBJ2-3): DAGVTQSPTHLIKTRGQQVTLRCSPKSGHDTVSWYQQALGQGPQFIFQYYEEEERQRGNFPDRFSGHQFPNYSSELNVNALLLGDSALYLCASSPNWEPPTDTQYFGPGTRLTVL.

This clone appeared a single time. The chain combines TRBV6-5 with TRBJ1-1, with 7 bases fitting TRBD1. CDR1 is MNHEY, CDR2 SVGAGI, per germline. This CDR3 region has 14 residues. V lost 4 bases to trimming and J lost 10 bases; unmatched junction nucleotides: 12. The CDR3 nucleotides read TGTGCCAGCAGTTCCCTCGGACAGGCCAGGGGAGCTTTCTTT. This sequence encodes CASSSLGQARGAFF.

The rearrangement links TRBV6-6 to TRBJ2-3, with unresolved D. The CDR3 sequence is 12 residues long. CDR1 and CDR2 from the germline V gene are MNHNY and SVGAGI (reference sequence). V lost 3 bases and J lost 5, with 6 bases in between. This chain's CDR3 is CASSYGQDTQYF. As DNA, the CDR3 is TGTGCCAGCAGTTATGGCCAAGATACGCAGTATTTT.

The chain has TRBV28 and TRBJ1-1; 7 positions match TRBD1. Germline-derived CDR1 and CDR2 are MDHEN and SYDVKM. The CDR3 runs to 16 residues. V trimming: 2 bases; J trimming: 0 bases; junction bases outside the gene matches: 6. This CDR3 is CASSLRQGIMNTEAFF. CDR3 DNA sequence: TGTGCCAGCAGTTTACGACAGGGTATAATGAACACTGAAGCTTTCTTT.

The count of this clone is one. The chain couples TRBV19 to TRBJ2-3; possibly TRBD2 for D (7 bases). V lost 3 bases and J lost 0, with 10 bases in between. The CDR3 sequence is 15 residues long. Germline values: CDR1 LNHDA, CDR2 SQIVND (reference sequence). The CDR3 loop reads CASSIRGASTDTQYF. The CDR3 DNA reads TGTGCCAGTAGTATCCGGGGGGCTAGCACAGATACGCAGTATTTT.

The chain uses TRBV29-1 and TRBJ2-1; the match to TRBD2 covers 13 bases. Germline V CDR1 and CDR2: SQVTM, ANQGSEA. Trimming removed 7 bases from V and 8 bases from J; junction bases left unmatched: 17. The CDR3 has 17 amino acids. CDR3 in DNA: TGCAGCGCCCCCCGTGTGCCAGGGACTAGCGGGGATTATGAGCAGTTCTTC. Protein: CSAPRVPGTSGDYEQFF.

V is TRBV5-1 and J is TRBJ1-4, with 8 nucleotides matching TRBD1. CDR3 length: 16 residues. J gave up 2 bases and V 4 bases, and 7 bases lay outside the gene matches. In germline, CDR1 is SGHRS, CDR2 YFSETQ. CDR3 coding DNA: TGCGCCAGCAGCACCGGACAGGGTAGTACTAATGAAAAACTGTTTTTT. Translation: CASSTGQGSTNEKLFF.

The rearrangement links TRBV7-3 to TRBJ2-1; D is possibly TRBD2 (6 bases). Per germline, CDR1 SGHTA and CDR2 FQGTGA. The CDR3 spans 15 residues. Trimming took off 2 bases at V and 6 bases at J, with 14 bases between the two ends. The CDR3 DNA follows: TGTGCCAGCAGCTTATCGAACACCGGGGGCAATGAGCAGTTCTTC. Its protein is CASSLSNTGGNEQFF.

The J gene is TRBJ2-3, the V gene TRBV4-1; 10 positions match TRBD2. The trim removed 0 bases at V and 2 bases at J, leaving 11 bases unmatched. Germline lookup yields CDR1 MGHRA and CDR2 YSYEKL. The CDR3 loop spans 19 amino acids. The CDR3 sequence: CASSQDQLAGGLNTDTQYF. CDR3 DNA: TGCGCCAGCAGCCAAGATCAGTTAGCGGGGGGCCTCAACACAGATACGCAGTATTTT.

V gene TRBV18 combines with J gene TRBJ2-5; TRBD2 matches at 9 bases. There are 14 residues in the CDR3. Trimming at V came to 2 bases and at J to 5 bases, leaving 3 bases not matched to a gene. Germline CDR1 KGHSH, CDR2 LQKENI. The CDR3 nucleotides are TGTGCCAGCTCACCAGAAACTAGCGGGGAGACCCAGTACTTC. As protein: CASSPETSGETQYF.

On this clone itself: The same CDR3 arises from other DNA sequences in this sample as well. The gene calls are TRBV5-8 and TRBJ1-1; perhaps TRBD1 as D (5 bases). Germline V gene lookup returns CDR1 SGHTS and CDR2 YDEGEE. Trimming left V 4 bases short and J 0 bases short, with 13 bases between. This CDR3 is built from 15 residues. The CDR3 DNA sequence: TGTGCCAGCAGCCTGTATACCAGGGTGAACACTGAAGCTTTCTTT. It is translated as CASSLYTRVNTEAFF.

This chain joins TRBV19 and TRBJ2-1; D is perhaps TRBD1 (6 bases). This CDR3 spans 15 amino acids. Germline V gene data show CDR1 as LNHDA and CDR2 as SQIVND (reference sequence). The V end lost 0 bases, the J end lost 5 bases, and 11 bases lay between the germline ends. CDR3 in amino acids: CASSIEDRNNNEQFF. DNA for the CDR3: TGTGCCAGTAGTATAGAAGACAGGAATAACAATGAGCAGTTCTTC.

The chain carries TRBV5-8 and TRBJ2-3; D is ambiguous. The germline gives CDR1 SGHTS, CDR2 YDEGEE. V dropped 2 bases and J dropped 4 bases, with 11 bases sitting between them. This CDR3 comprises 14 residues. The CDR3 is CASSLRFRADTQYF. DNA for the CDR3: TGTGCCAGCAGCTTAAGGTTTCGGGCAGATACGCAGTATTTT.

The chain links TRBV5-1 to TRBJ2-5, with no clear D. The length of the CDR3 is 13 residues. Germline V gene sequence: CDR1 SGHRS, CDR2 YFSETQ. The ends were cut back, 3 bases at V and 2 bases at J, with 8 bases in the middle. DNA of the CDR3: TGCGCCAGCAGCTATACAGAACAAGAGACCCAGTACTTC. Its translation: CASSYTEQETQYF.

V usage is TRBV18 and J usage is TRBJ2-7; D is possibly TRBD1 (6 bases). The germline CDR1 and CDR2 sequences are KGHSH and LQKENI. Between the trimmed V and J ends, which lost 3 bases and 1 base, there was a span of 10 bases. The length of the CDR3 is 14 residues. CDR3 nucleotide sequence: TGTGCCAGCTCACCGGGACAACCATCCTACGAGCAGTACTTC. This encodes CASSPGQPSYEQYF.

The CDR3 reads CASSLVTGGYQETQYF. For the CDR3, the DNA is TGTGCCAGCAGCTTGGTTACAGGGGGCTACCAAGAGACCCAGTACTTC. This chain uses TRBV5-8 with TRBJ2-5, with 9 bases matching TRBD1. The V gene's germline CDR1 is SGHTS and CDR2 YDEGEE. This CDR3 is built from 16 residues. The V gene end was trimmed by 0 bases and the J gene end by 0 bases; junction bases not matched to a gene: 3. The full variable domain, rest sourced from reference TRBV5-8 and TRBJ2-5, is EAGVTQSPTHLIKTRGQQATLRCSPISGHTSVYWYQQALGLGLQFLLWYDEGEERNRGNFPPRFSGRQFPNYSSELNVNALELEDSALYLCASSLVTGGYQETQYFGPGTRLLVL.

The rearrangement joins TRBV19 to TRBJ2-3; 8 nucleotides line up with TRBD2. The V and J ends lost 5 bases and 6 bases, in that order; junction bases with no gene match: 13. Per germline, CDR1 LNHDA and CDR2 SQIVND (reference sequence). CDR3 length: 16 residues. The CDR3 DNA reads TGTGCCAGTAGTTCTAGGACTAGCCCAACGGTGGATACGCAGTATTTT. Translated: CASSSRTSPTVDTQYF. The full variable domain, its missing parts supplied by reference TRBV19 and TRBJ2-3, is DGGITQSPKYLFRKEGQNVTLSCEQNLNHDAMYWYRQDPGQGLRLIYYSQIVNDFQKGDIAEGYSVSREKKESFPLTVTSAQKNPTAFYLCASSSRTSPTVDTQYFGPGTRLTVL.

This clone was picked up a small number of times. The chain carries TRBV7-9 and TRBJ2-2; D is ambiguous. There are 12 residues in the CDR3. CDR1 and CDR2 (germline): SEHNR, FQNEAQ (reference sequence). Trimming left V 1 base short and J 7 bases short, with 4 bases between. CDR3 residues: CASSLGDGELFF. In DNA, the CDR3 is TGTGCCAGCAGCTTAGGGGACGGGGAGCTGTTTTTT.